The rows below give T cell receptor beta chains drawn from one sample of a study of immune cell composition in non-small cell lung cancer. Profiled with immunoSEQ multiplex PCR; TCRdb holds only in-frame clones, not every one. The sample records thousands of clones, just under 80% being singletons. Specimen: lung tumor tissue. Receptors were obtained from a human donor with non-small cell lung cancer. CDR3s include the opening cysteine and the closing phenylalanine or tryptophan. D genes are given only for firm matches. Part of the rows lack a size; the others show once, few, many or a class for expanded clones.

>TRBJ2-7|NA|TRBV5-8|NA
TGTGCCAGCAGCCCTTACACTAATTCCCACGAGCAGTACTTC
CASSPYTNSHEQYF
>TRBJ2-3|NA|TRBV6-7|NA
TGTGCCAGCAACGGACAGTTAGGCGTCACAAATACGCAGTATTTT
CASNGQLGVTNTQYF
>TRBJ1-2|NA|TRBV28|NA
TGTGCCAGCAGTTTAACTGACGGGTTCGGCTACACCTTC
CASSLTDGFGYTF
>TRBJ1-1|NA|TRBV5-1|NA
TGCGCCAGCAGCGCGGAAGGCCCGAGGTACACTGAAGCTTTCTTT
CASSAEGPRYTEAFF
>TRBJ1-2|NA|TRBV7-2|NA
TGTGCCAGCAGCGACACAGTTAACTATGGCTACACCTTC
CASSDTVNYGYTF
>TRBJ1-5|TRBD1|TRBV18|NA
TGTGCCAGCTCACCCCTTGGGACAGGGGAAGGTCAGCCCCAGCATTTT
CASSPLGTGEGQPQHF
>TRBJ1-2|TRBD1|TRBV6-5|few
TGTGCCAGCAGAACGACAGGGATTGTCGACTATGGCTACACCTTC
CASRTTGIVDYGYTF
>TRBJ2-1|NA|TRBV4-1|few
TGCGCCAGCAGCCAAGTGGGAGGCGGGAACGTCGACAATGAGCAGTTCTTC
CASSQVGGGNVDNEQFF
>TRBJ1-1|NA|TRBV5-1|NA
TGCGCCAGCAGCTTGGGGGGGGTCCAGGGCACTGAAGCTTTCTTT
CASSLGGVQGTEAFF
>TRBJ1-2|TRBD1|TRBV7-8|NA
TGTGCCAGCAGCTTGGGACAGGGGATCTATGGCTACACCTTC
CASSLGQGIYGYTF
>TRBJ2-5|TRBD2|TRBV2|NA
TGTGCCAGCAAACTAGCGGAGCCTCAAGAGACCCAGTACTTC
CASKLAEPQETQYF
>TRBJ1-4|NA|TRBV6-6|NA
TGTGCCAGCAGTAGGGGGGAAAAACTGTTTTTT
CASSRGEKLFF
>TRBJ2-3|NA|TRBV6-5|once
TGTGCCAGCAGGCAGGCCGCATCAGATACGCAGTATTTT
CASRQAASDTQYF
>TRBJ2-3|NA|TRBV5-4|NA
TGTGCCAGCAGCCCACAAGGGGGAAACACAGATACGCAGTATTTT
CASSPQGGNTDTQYF
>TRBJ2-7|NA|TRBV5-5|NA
TGTGCCAGCAGCCCCCACCCGCGTACCTACGAGCAGTACTTC
CASSPHPRTYEQYF
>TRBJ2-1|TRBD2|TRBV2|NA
TGTGCCAGCAGCGGGACTAGCGGGAGGTCTGAGCAGTTCTTC
CASSGTSGRSEQFF
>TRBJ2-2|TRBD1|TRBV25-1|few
TGTGCCAGCAGGGACAGGGGGCGCGGGGAGCTGTTTTTT
CASRDRGRGELFF
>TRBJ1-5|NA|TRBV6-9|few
TGTGCCAGCAGTTATCCGAGGAGACTCTGGAGGGGCCTCAATCAGCCCCAGCATTTT
CASSYPRRLWRGLNQPQHF
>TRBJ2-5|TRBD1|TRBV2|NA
TGTGCCAGCAGTCCGACAGGGGGCGTGGAGACCCAGTACTTC
CASSPTGGVETQYF
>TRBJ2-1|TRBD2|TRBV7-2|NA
TGTGCCAGCAGCTTAGGCCAGCGGGGGGCCTACAATGAGCAGTTCTTC
CASSLGQRGAYNEQFF
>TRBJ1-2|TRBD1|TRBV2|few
TGTGCCAGCAGTGTCTTACAGGGGACTTTTACCTATGGCTACACCTTC
CASSVLQGTFTYGYTF
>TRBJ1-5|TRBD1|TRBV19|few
TGTGCCAGTAGTCTCACGGGACAGGGACATCAGCCCCAGCATTTT
CASSLTGQGHQPQHF
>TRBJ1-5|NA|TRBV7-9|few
TGTGCCAGCAGCTGGGGGGGAAGGGGTCAGCCCCAGCATTTT
CASSWGGRGQPQHF
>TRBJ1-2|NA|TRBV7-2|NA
TGTGCCAGCAGCAGAACATTCGGGAACAACTATGGCTACACCTTC
CASSRTFGNNYGYTF
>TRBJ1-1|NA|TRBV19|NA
TGTGCCAGTATTGTCCAGGGCGGATTGGAAGCTTTCTTT
CASIVQGGLEAFF
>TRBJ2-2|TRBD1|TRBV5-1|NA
TGCGCCAGCAGCCACGGGACAGCGAACACCGGGGAGCTGTTTTTT
CASSHGTANTGELFF